This is a list of T cell receptor beta chains from one sample in a study of T cells after yellow fever vaccination. TCRdb reprocessed the 5' RACE reads with MiXCR, giving one entry per CDR3 protein. This table holds more than 350,000 distinct CDR3 sequences, about 9.9% found once. Sequencing used PBMCs, obtained on the day of the first yellow fever vaccination. These TCRs come from a man aged 18 to 29 who received the YFV17D yellow fever vaccine. CDR3s leave out the opening cysteine and the closing phenylalanine or tryptophan.

j_gene: TRBJ2-1; v_gene: TRBV19; CDR3aa: ASSIRVFGPVEQF
j_gene: TRBJ1-6; v_gene: TRBV30; CDR3aa: ARRDSSSYNSPLH
j_gene: TRBJ2-7; v_gene: TRBV4-3; CDR3aa: ASSQRQAEQY
j_gene: TRBJ2-1; v_gene: TRBV7-2; CDR3aa: ASSLTGYNEQF
j_gene: TRBJ2-1; v_gene: TRBV7-9; CDR3aa: ASSLGTSGASVDEQF
j_gene: TRBJ1-2; v_gene: TRBV20-1; CDR3aa: SASFGGFDYT
j_gene: TRBJ2-5; v_gene: TRBV20-1; CDR3aa: SAREGRQETQY
j_gene: TRBJ1-1; v_gene: TRBV7-9; CDR3aa: ASSLARGPEAF
j_gene: TRBJ2-1; v_gene: TRBV29-1; CDR3aa: SVEFGTGGGRNEQF
j_gene: TRBJ2-1; v_gene: TRBV20-1; CDR3aa: SAMLLGAGYNEQF
j_gene: TRBJ2-1; v_gene: TRBV20-1; CDR3aa: SARFWGTYNEQF
j_gene: TRBJ2-5; v_gene: TRBV2; CDR3aa: ASNRGQTQETQY
j_gene: TRBJ2-7; v_gene: TRBV2; CDR3aa: AAMRGREGYEQY
j_gene: TRBJ1-2; v_gene: TRBV28; CDR3aa: ASISRGWDGYT
j_gene: TRBJ2-1; v_gene: TRBV7-2; CDR3aa: ASSWDGGPNEQF
j_gene: TRBJ1-1; v_gene: TRBV12-3/TRBV12-4; CDR3aa: ASSFGQPNTEAF
j_gene: TRBJ2-2; v_gene: TRBV20-1; CDR3aa: SALRYFEENTGELF
j_gene: TRBJ1-2; v_gene: TRBV12-3/TRBV12-4; CDR3aa: ASRSVRVNYGYT
j_gene: TRBJ1-5; v_gene: TRBV27; CDR3aa: ASSLRGRTNSNQPQH
j_gene: TRBJ2-5; v_gene: TRBV11-2; CDR3aa: ASSSSSGVGETQY
j_gene: TRBJ2-3; v_gene: TRBV4-1; CDR3aa: ASSQAWGGPLDTQY
j_gene: TRBJ2-1; v_gene: TRBV5-4; CDR3aa: ASSRPSGGAYNEQF
j_gene: TRBJ1-3; v_gene: TRBV4-3; CDR3aa: ASSQDLGNTIY
j_gene: TRBJ2-1; v_gene: TRBV7-9; CDR3aa: ASSRRTNEQF
j_gene: TRBJ2-6; v_gene: TRBV25-1; CDR3aa: ASSDHSGANVLT
j_gene: TRBJ1-6; v_gene: TRBV7-3; CDR3aa: ASSLGGGQTNSPLH
j_gene: TRBJ2-1; v_gene: TRBV9; CDR3aa: ASSGGASGNEQF
j_gene: TRBJ1-2; v_gene: TRBV7-2; CDR3aa: ASRPWDRPYGYT
j_gene: TRBJ2-3; v_gene: TRBV6-1; CDR3aa: ASSRTGSSTDTQY
j_gene: TRBJ1-2; v_gene: TRBV5-6; CDR3aa: ASSLAPTGSNYGYT
j_gene: TRBJ2-5; v_gene: TRBV29-1; CDR3aa: SVEKTARGETQY
j_gene: TRBJ2-3; v_gene: TRBV4-3; CDR3aa: ASSQGPPSPTDTQY
j_gene: TRBJ2-1; v_gene: TRBV4-2; CDR3aa: ASSQADGNEQF
j_gene: TRBJ2-3; v_gene: TRBV11-2; CDR3aa: ASSLGTLAGVRGRGTQY
j_gene: TRBJ2-3; v_gene: TRBV7-8; CDR3aa: ASSSLAGGIDTQY